Listed below are T cell receptor beta chains from one sample, sequenced in a study of CD8 T cells in ankylosing spondylitis. MiXCR was run by TCRdb on the 5' RACE reads, yielding one entry per CDR3 protein. This sample carries about 480,000 distinct CDR3 sequences, under 20% of them seen once, and the ten largest clones take approximately 1%. The sample was blood, either unsorted or a sorted T cell fraction (not recorded which). The receptors here all came from a male donor with ankylosing spondylitis. Both conserved end residues are part of each CDR3. The order of the fields is V gene, J gene, CDR3 protein.

TRBV9,TRBJ2-1,CASSRSSDYYNEQFF
TRBV20-1,TRBJ2-2,CSARDRREGTGELFF
TRBV4-2,TRBJ2-7,CASSQDLGTSGSAYLLNEQYF
TRBV4-1,TRBJ2-3,CASSQVAGILDTQYF
TRBV7-6,TRBJ2-7,CASSLGGFAGVDEQYF
TRBV7-9,TRBJ2-1,CASSLTAAYNEQFF
TRBV5-1,TRBJ1-1,CASSALPGPGRTEAFF
TRBV20-1,TRBJ1-6,CSAHRRTGGESPLHF
TRBV10-3,TRBJ1-1,CAISDRALWNTEAFF
TRBV12-3/TRBV12-4,TRBJ2-3,CASTKTGGSTDTQYF